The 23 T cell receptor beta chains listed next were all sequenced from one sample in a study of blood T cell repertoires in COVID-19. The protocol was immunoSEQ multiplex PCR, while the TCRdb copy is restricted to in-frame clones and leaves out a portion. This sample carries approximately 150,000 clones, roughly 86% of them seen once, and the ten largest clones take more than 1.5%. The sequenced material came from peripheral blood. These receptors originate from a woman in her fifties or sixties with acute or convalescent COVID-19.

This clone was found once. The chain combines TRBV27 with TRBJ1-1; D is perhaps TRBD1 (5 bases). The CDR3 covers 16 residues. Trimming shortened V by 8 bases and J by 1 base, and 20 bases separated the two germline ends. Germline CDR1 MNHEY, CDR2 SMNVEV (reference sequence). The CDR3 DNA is TGTGCCAGCCTAATTTTGGGGGGGGAAAGGAACACTGAAGCTTTCTTT. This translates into CASLILGGERNTEAFF.

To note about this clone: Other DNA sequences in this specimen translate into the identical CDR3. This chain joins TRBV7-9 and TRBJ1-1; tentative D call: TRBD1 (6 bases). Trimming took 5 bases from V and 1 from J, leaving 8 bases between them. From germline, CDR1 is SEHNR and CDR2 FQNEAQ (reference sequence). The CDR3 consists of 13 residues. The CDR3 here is CASSLRGNTEAFF. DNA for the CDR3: TGTGCCAGCAGCCTCAGGGGGAACACTGAAGCTTTCTTT.

CDR3 region: CASSLVPSRIGTDTQYF. DNA for the CDR3: TGTGCCAGCAGCTTAGTTCCATCTCGTATCGGGACAGATACGCAGTATTTT. The chain joins TRBV11-3 to TRBJ2-3; D gene unclear. The CDR3 runs 17 residues. The V gene's germline CDR1 is SGHNT and CDR2 YENEEA. Trimming took off 1 base at V and 3 bases at J, with 17 bases between the two ends.

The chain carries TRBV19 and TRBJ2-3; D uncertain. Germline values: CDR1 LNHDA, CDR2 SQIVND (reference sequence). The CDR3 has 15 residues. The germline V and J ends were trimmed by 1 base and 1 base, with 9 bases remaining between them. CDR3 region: CASSIGAERTDTQYF. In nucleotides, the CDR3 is TGTGCCAGTAGTATAGGGGCCGAACGCACAGATACGCAGTATTTT.

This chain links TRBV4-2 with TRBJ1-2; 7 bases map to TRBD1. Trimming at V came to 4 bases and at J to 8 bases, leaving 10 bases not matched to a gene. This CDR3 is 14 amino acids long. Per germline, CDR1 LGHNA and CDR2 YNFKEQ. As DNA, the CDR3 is TGTGCCAGCAGCCTAGACAGGGAATGGGGAGGCTACACCTTC. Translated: CASSLDREWGGYTF.

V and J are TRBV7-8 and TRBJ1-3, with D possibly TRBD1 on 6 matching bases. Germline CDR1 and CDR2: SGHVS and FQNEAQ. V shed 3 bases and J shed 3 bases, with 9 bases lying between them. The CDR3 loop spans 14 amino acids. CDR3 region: CASSLTGDGNTIYF. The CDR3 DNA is TGTGCCAGCAGCTTGACAGGTGATGGAAACACCATATATTTT.

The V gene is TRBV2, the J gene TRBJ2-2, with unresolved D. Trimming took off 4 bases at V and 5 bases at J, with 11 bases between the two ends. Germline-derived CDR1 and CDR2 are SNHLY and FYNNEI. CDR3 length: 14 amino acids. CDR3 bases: TGTGCCAGCAGTGTCTACTCCTCGACCGGGGAGCTGTTTTTT. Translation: CASSVYSSTGELFF.

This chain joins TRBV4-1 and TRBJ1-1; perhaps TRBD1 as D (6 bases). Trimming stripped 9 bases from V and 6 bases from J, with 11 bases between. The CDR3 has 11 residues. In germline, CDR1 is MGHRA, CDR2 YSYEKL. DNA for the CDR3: TGCGCCAGTCTTGAGGGGGCTGAAGCTTTCTTT. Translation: CASLEGAEAFF.

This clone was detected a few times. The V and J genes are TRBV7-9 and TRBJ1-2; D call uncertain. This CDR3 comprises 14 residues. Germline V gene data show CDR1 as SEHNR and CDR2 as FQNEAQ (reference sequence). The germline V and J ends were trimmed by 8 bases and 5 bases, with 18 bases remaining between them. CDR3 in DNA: TGTGCCAGCGGTTTGTGGGCAGAACAATATGGCTACACCTTC. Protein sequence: CASGLWAEQYGYTF.

CDR3 sequence reads: CASSLIPRAGQETQYF. The CDR3 region has the DNA TGCGCCAGCAGCTTAATTCCCCGGGCGGGGCAAGAGACCCAGTACTTC. The V and J genes are TRBV5-1 and TRBJ2-5; tentatively, D is TRBD2 (6 bases). CDR1 and CDR2 from the germline V gene are SGHRS and YFSETQ. V dropped 2 bases and J dropped 2 bases, with 16 bases sitting between them. CDR3 length: 16 amino acids.

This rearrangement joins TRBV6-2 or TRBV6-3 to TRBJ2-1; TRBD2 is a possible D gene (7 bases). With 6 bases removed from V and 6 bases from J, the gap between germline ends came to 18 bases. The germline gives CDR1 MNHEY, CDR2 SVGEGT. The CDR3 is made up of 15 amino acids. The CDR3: CASSPQRGGSNEQFF. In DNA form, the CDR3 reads TGTGCCAGCAGCCCTCAGAGGGGGGGCAGCAATGAGCAGTTCTTC.

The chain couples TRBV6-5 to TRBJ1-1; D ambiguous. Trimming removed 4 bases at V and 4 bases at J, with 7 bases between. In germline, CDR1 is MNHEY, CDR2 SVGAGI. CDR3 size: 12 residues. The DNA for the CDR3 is TGTGCCAGCAGTTCCTGGGCCACTGAAGCTTTCTTT. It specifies CASSSWATEAFF.

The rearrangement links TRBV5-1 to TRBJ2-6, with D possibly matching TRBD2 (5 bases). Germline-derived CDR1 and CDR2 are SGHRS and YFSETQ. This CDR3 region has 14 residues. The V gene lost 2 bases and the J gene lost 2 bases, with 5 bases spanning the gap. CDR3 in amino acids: CASSFGAGANVLTF. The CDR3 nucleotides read TGCGCCAGCAGCTTCGGGGCTGGGGCCAACGTCCTGACTTTC.

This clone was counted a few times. CDR3 region: CASSQDTRTNEKLFF. The CDR3 DNA reads as TGTGCCAGCAGCCAAGATACGCGAACTAATGAAAAACTGTTTTTT. The rearrangement uses TRBV3-1 (or the pseudogene TRBV3-2) and TRBJ1-4, with unresolved D. V was cut by 0 bases and J by 1 base, with 6 bases left in between. The germline V gene has CDR1 LGHDT and CDR2 YNNKEL (reference sequence). The CDR3 spans 15 residues.

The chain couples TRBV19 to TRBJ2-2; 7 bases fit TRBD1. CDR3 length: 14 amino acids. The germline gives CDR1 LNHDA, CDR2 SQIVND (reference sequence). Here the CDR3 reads CSTSGQSNTGELFF. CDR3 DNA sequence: TGTTCTACTTCGGGACAGTCCAACACCGGGGAGCTGTTTTTT.

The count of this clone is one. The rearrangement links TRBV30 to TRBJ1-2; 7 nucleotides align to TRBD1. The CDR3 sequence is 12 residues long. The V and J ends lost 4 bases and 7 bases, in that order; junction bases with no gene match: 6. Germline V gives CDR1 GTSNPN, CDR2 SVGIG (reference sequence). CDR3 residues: CAWKRQGSGYTF. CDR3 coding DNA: TGTGCCTGGAAGAGACAGGGAAGTGGCTACACCTTC.

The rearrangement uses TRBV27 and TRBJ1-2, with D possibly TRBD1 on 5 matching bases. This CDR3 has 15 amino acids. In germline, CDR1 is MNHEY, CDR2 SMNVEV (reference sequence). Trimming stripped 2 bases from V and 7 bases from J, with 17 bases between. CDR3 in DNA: TGTGCCAGCAGTTTAGGGGTGGAAGGGGCAAGTGGCTACACCTTC. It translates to CASSLGVEGASGYTF.

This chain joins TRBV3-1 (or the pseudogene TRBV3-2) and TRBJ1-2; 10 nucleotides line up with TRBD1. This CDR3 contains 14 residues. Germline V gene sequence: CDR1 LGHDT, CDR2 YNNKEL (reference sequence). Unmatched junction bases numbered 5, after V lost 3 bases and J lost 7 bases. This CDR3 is CASSQGTGASGYTF. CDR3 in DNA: TGTGCCAGCAGCCAGGGGACAGGGGCAAGTGGCTACACCTTC.

This CDR3 reads CASSEIGQGARSYGYTF. The CDR3 DNA is TGTGCCAGCAGTGAAATAGGACAGGGGGCGCGTAGCTATGGCTACACCTTC. The chain employs TRBV6-1 and TRBJ1-2, with TRBD1 matching over 11 bases. The CDR3 is 17 residues long. With V trimmed by 2 bases and J by 4 bases, 9 bases remained unmatched. Germline assignment: CDR1 MNHNS and CDR2 SASEGT.

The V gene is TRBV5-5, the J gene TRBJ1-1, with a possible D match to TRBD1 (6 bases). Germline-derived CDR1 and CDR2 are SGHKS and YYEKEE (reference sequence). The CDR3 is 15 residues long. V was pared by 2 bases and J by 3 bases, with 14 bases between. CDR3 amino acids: CASSFGMTGDTEAFF. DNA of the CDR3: TGTGCCAGCAGCTTCGGAATGACAGGCGACACTGAAGCTTTCTTT.

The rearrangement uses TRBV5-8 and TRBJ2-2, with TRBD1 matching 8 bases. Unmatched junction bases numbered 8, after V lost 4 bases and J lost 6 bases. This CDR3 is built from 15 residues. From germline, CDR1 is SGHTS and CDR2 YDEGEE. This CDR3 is CASSPRWTGPGELFF. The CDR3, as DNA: TGTGCCAGCAGCCCGAGATGGACAGGGCCCGGGGAGCTGTTTTTT.

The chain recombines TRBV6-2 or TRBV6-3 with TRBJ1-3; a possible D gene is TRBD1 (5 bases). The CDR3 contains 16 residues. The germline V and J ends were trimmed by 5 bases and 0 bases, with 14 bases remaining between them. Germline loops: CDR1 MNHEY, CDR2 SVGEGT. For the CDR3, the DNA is TGTGCCAGCAGTAGGGGACGGGAGACCTCTGGAAACACCATATATTTT. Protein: CASSRGRETSGNTIYF.

The CDR3 nucleotides read TGTGCCAGCAGTGCGACAGGGGTGAACACTGAAGCTTTCTTT. The encoded protein is CASSATGVNTEAFF. This chain links TRBV2 with TRBJ1-1, with 8 nucleotides matching TRBD1. V lost 4 bases and J lost 0; bases outside the gene matches: 1. CDR3 length: 14 residues. Germline V CDR1 and CDR2: SNHLY, FYNNEI.